This entry is about one T cell receptor (beta chain). Other nucleotide sequences in the sample specify the same CDR3. This sample is drawn from a study of cytomegalovirus exposure and HLA in healthy donors. Libraries were prepared by immunoSEQ multiplex PCR; TCRdb keeps only in-frame clonotypes and omits some of them. The data contain 200,000 to 250,000 clones, approximately 87% of them seen just once; the ten biggest clones take up 4.5% to 7%. The CDR3 length is 14 residues. Germline-derived CDR1 and CDR2 are SGDLS and YYNGEE. Trimming removed 2 bases at V and 4 bases at J, with 9 bases between. The V gene is TRBV9, the J gene TRBJ2-2, with unresolved D. The receptor comes from a woman under 30 in good health and CMV-seronegative. Sequenced material: PBMCs. The CDR3 loop reads CASSVGWSTGELFF. The CDR3 DNA reads as TGTGCCAGCAGCGTTGGATGGAGCACCGGGGAGCTGTTTTTT.